A selection of T cell receptor beta chains follows, all from one sample in a study of T cells in Graves' hyperthyroidism and ophthalmopathy. Via MiXCR, TCRdb re-called the multiplex PCR reads, giving one row per CDR3 protein. The data show more than 350,000 distinct CDR3 sequences, roughly 15% seen once. Sequencing was done on a sample of blood. The receptors were sampled from a woman in her twenties or thirties with Graves' ophthalmopathy. Both conserved end residues are part of each CDR3. A D gene is named only where the DNA matches it firmly. Clone size is given for some rows only: seen once, a few or many times, or a class if the clone is expanded.

CASSEEGTGYTYEQYF | TGTGCCAGCAGCGAGGAGGGGACAGGGTACACCTACGAGCAGTACTTC | TRBD1 | TRBJ2-7 | TRBV9 | few
CASSPKRVGEQYF | TGTGCCAGCTCCCCCAAGAGGGTGGGCGAGCAGTACTTC | - | TRBJ2-7 | TRBV18 | many
CSARAPPGQGAYNEQFF | TGCAGTGCTAGAGCCCCACCTGGACAGGGGGCTTACAATGAGCAGTTCTTC | TRBD1 | TRBJ2-1 | TRBV20-1 | many
CASSYDRRNGYTF | TGTGCCAGCAGTTATGACCGGAGGAACGGCTACACCTTC | - | TRBJ1-2 | TRBV6-1 | many
CASSEVSGAKGYTF | TGTGCCAGCAGTGAGGTTTCGGGGGCTAAAGGCTACACCTTC | - | TRBJ1-2 | TRBV6-1 | many
CASSSGLAGLLGPQFF | TGTGCCAGCAGCTCCGGACTAGCGGGGCTCCTCGGCCCGCAGTTCTTC | TRBD2 | TRBJ2-1 | TRBV7-3 | many
CASSFGRDRAKQYF | TGTGCCAGCAGCTTTGGGCGGGACAGGGCAAAGCAGTACTTC | TRBD1 | TRBJ2-7 | TRBV7-3 | few
CASSVELSGELFF | TGTGCCAGCAGCGTAGAGCTATCCGGGGAGCTGTTTTTT | - | TRBJ2-2 | TRBV9 | -
CATSDSGLAVQETQYF | TGTGCCACCAGTGACTCGGGACTAGCGGTTCAAGAGACCCAGTACTTC | TRBD2 | TRBJ2-5 | TRBV24-1 | many
CSASIPVQETQYF | TGCAGTGCTAGCATTCCCGTTCAAGAGACCCAGTACTTC | - | TRBJ2-5 | TRBV20-1 | many
CASSHPGVNEQFF | TGTGCCAGCAGTCATCCGGGGGTCAATGAGCAGTTCTTC | - | TRBJ2-1 | TRBV12-3/TRBV12-4 | many
CASTEGQKAFF | TGTGCCAGCACCGAGGGACAGAAAGCTTTCTTT | TRBD1 | TRBJ1-1 | TRBV6-1 | few
CASTDMDNEQFF | TGTGCCAGCACCGACATGGACAATGAGCAGTTCTTC | - | TRBJ2-1 | TRBV7-9 | many
CASSQDLSVTGELFF | TGTGCCAGCAGCCAAGATTTGAGCGTTACCGGGGAGCTGTTTTTT | - | TRBJ2-2 | TRBV4-2 | few
CASRKSGQDYEQYF | TGTGCCAGCAGAAAATCGGGACAGGACTACGAGCAGTACTTC | TRBD1 | TRBJ2-7 | TRBV28 | many
CASSKDRGASGANVLTF | TGTGCCAGCTCAAAGGACAGGGGCGCCTCTGGGGCCAACGTCCTGACTTTC | TRBD1 | TRBJ2-6 | TRBV18 | -
CAWSQYRTGETHYEQYF | TGTGCCTGGAGCCAGTACAGGACAGGGGAAACCCACTACGAGCAGTACTTC | TRBD1 | TRBJ2-7 | TRBV30 | many
CATLPGDSYEQYF | TGTGCCACCCTTCCGGGGGACTCCTACGAGCAGTACTTC | - | TRBJ2-7 | TRBV25-1 | few